The 21 T cell receptor beta chains below all came from one sample that was sequenced in a study of T cell responses to AZD1222 COVID-19 vaccine. The data were produced by immunoSEQ multiplex PCR, yet TCRdb's version contains in-frame clones alone and is incomplete. Of 65,000 to 80,000 clones listed, about nine tenths were seen once; the top ten hold about 23%. This specimen consisted of peripheral blood, obtained on day 0 of AZD1222 vaccination. The receptors were sampled from an adult in good health.

This clone occurred once. This chain connects TRBV12-5 to TRBJ2-1, with D tentatively TRBD1 or TRBD2 (5 bases each). There are 15 residues in the CDR3. The germline V and J ends were trimmed by 6 bases and 5 bases, with 17 bases remaining between them. From germline, CDR1 is LGHNT and CDR2 FRNRAP. The CDR3 here is CASGEGQGLNNEQFF. CDR3 nucleotide sequence: TGTGCTAGTGGCGAGGGGCAGGGTCTTAACAATGAGCAGTTCTTC.

This chain links TRBV5-1 with TRBJ2-7; D possibly matches TRBD1 or TRBD2 (5 bases each). In germline, CDR1 is SGHRS, CDR2 YFSETQ. This CDR3 region has 15 residues. Trimming took off 0 bases at V and 3 bases at J, with 13 bases between the two ends. CDR3 sequence (DNA): TGCGCCAGCAGCTTGGAATCGACAGAGGGCTACGAGCAGTACTTC. The encoded protein is CASSLESTEGYEQYF.

The V and J genes are TRBV5-5 and TRBJ1-4; D is unresolved. The CDR3 has 15 amino acids. Germline CDR1 is SGHKS and CDR2 is YYEKEE (reference sequence). Between the trimmed V and J ends, which lost 4 bases and 5 bases, there was a span of 15 bases. The CDR3 here is CASSELLEENEKLFF. The CDR3 coding sequence is TGTGCCAGCAGCGAGTTACTAGAGGAGAATGAAAAACTGTTTTTT.

This chain connects TRBV28 to TRBJ2-3; unclear D gene. In germline, CDR1 is MDHEN, CDR2 SYDVKM. V was shortened by 7 bases and J by 1 base, with 12 bases between the two germline ends. The CDR3 totals 14 residues. Written as DNA, the CDR3 is TGTGCCAGCAATATTACTCCTGGCACAGATACGCAGTATTTT. Its protein is CASNITPGTDTQYF.

The V call is TRBV7-7, the J call TRBJ2-2, with unresolved D. CDR1 is SSHAT and CDR2 is FNYEAQ in the germline V gene (reference sequence). The germline V and J ends were trimmed by 5 bases and 1 base, with 14 bases remaining between them. The CDR3 length is 16 residues. The CDR3 sequence is CASSPGRAKNTGELFF. CDR3 nucleotides: TGTGCCAGCAGCCCGGGCCGGGCTAAGAACACCGGGGAGCTGTTTTTT. The whole variable domain, remainder taken from reference TRBV7-7 and TRBJ2-2, is GAGVSQSPRYKVTKRGQDVTLRCDPISSHATLYWYQQALGQGPEFLTYFNYEAQPDKSGLPSDRFSAERPEGSISTLTIQRTEQRDSAMYRCASSPGRAKNTGELFFGEGSRLTVL.

This clone was recorded only once. The J gene is TRBJ2-7, the V gene TRBV24-1, with 9 bases lining up with TRBD1. V shed 7 bases and J 6 bases; nucleotides not matched to a gene: 6. This CDR3 region has 13 residues. Germline V gene sequence: CDR1 KGHDR, CDR2 SFDVKD. The CDR3 region is CATSARDRAEQYF. CDR3 DNA sequence: TGTGCCACCAGCGCCCGGGACAGGGCCGAGCAGTACTTC.

With regard to this clone: One end of the junction does not line up with germline, which may come from a read error. The rearrangement links TRBV5-4 to TRBJ2-3, with D uncertain. Germline-derived CDR1 and CDR2 are SGHNT and YYREEE (reference sequence). The CDR3 extends over 13 amino acids. The CDR3: CASSLGWTDTQYF. Written as DNA, the CDR3 is TGTGCCAGCAGTTTGGGCTGGACAGATACGCAGTATTTT.

The chain combines TRBV2 with TRBJ1-6; D gene uncertain. Trimming pared 3 bases from V and 0 bases from J, leaving 12 bases between. CDR1 and CDR2 from the germline V gene are SNHLY and FYNNEI. This CDR3 is built from 17 residues. CDR3 protein: CASSEGRTSSYNSPLHF. The CDR3 nucleotides read TGTGCCAGCAGTGAGGGCAGGACGAGCTCCTATAATTCACCCCTCCACTTT. Based on the CDR3 plus reference TRBV2 and TRBJ1-6, the full variable domain is EPEVTQTPSHQVTQMGQEVILRCVPISNHLYFYWYRQILGQKVEFLVSFYNNEISEKSEIFDDQFSVERPDGSNFTLKIRSTKLEDSAMYFCASSEGRTSSYNSPLHFGNGTRLTVT.

The chain is built from TRBV5-1 and TRBJ1-1; D possibly corresponds to TRBD1 (6 bases). The germline V and J ends were trimmed by 0 bases and 6 bases, with 12 bases remaining between them. Germline V gives CDR1 SGHRS, CDR2 YFSETQ. The CDR3 extends over 14 amino acids. The CDR3 loop reads CASSLGQGIAEAFF. The CDR3 region has the DNA TGCGCCAGCAGCTTGGGGCAGGGGATCGCTGAAGCTTTCTTT.

The J gene is TRBJ1-4, the V gene TRBV29-1; 11 bases fit TRBD1. Germline trimming cut 7 bases from V and 3 bases from J; bases unmatched to any gene: 4. The CDR3 contains 14 residues. Germline lookup yields CDR1 SQVTM and CDR2 ANQGSEA. CDR3 residues: CSAGTGGANEKLFF. CDR3 in DNA: TGCAGCGCCGGGACAGGGGGTGCTAATGAAAAACTGTTTTTT.

In its sample, this clone was seen a few times. The chain couples TRBV5-1 to TRBJ2-2; TRBD2 might be the D (5 bases). The CDR3 totals 16 residues. Germline loops: CDR1 SGHRS, CDR2 YFSETQ. The V and J ends lost 2 bases and 1 base respectively, with 12 bases between them. CDR3 sequence (DNA): TGCGCCAGCAGCTTACTAGAGTCAATGAACACCGGGGAGCTGTTTTTT. Translated: CASSLLESMNTGELFF.

The V and J genes are TRBV4-1 and TRBJ1-5; unclear D gene. The V and J ends lost 0 bases and 0 bases respectively, with 12 bases between them. Germline loops: CDR1 MGHRA, CDR2 YSYEKL. CDR3 length: 17 amino acids. CDR3 residues: CASSQDRSGYSNQPQHF. CDR3 coding DNA: TGCGCCAGCAGCCAAGATAGATCTGGGTATAGCAATCAGCCCCAGCATTTT.

The chain employs TRBV19 and TRBJ2-5, with D hard to call. The CDR3 is made up of 13 amino acids. V lost 3 bases and J lost 2, with 7 bases in between. Germline V CDR1 and CDR2: LNHDA, SQIVND (reference sequence). This CDR3 reads CASSISAQETQYF. For the CDR3, the DNA is TGTGCCAGTAGTATCTCGGCTCAAGAGACCCAGTACTTC.

The rearrangement links TRBV4-1 to TRBJ1-3; the match to TRBD1 covers 12 bases. In germline, CDR1 is MGHRA, CDR2 YSYEKL. V lost 2 bases to trimming and J lost 1 base; unmatched junction nucleotides: 3. The CDR3 covers 17 residues. The CDR3 coding sequence is TGCGCCAGCAGCCAAAGGGACAGGGGGCGGTCTGGAAACACCATATATTTT. This gives the protein CASSQRDRGRSGNTIYF.

In this sample, this clone turned up once. The rearrangement joins TRBV6-6 to TRBJ2-7, with TRBD2 matching 7 bases. This CDR3 spans 12 amino acids. Trimming removed 6 bases from V and 6 bases from J; junction bases left unmatched: 5. Germline V lookup: CDR1 MNHNY, CDR2 SVGAGI (reference sequence). Here the CDR3 reads CASRAGALEQYF. DNA for the CDR3: TGTGCCAGCAGGGCGGGAGCACTCGAGCAGTACTTC.

CDR3 amino acids: CASSRTSNTEAFF. DNA for the CDR3: TGTGCCAGCAGTAGGACGTCGAACACTGAAGCTTTCTTT. This sequence joins TRBV12-3 or TRBV12-4 and TRBJ1-1; D unresolved. The CDR3 loop spans 13 amino acids. The germline V and J ends were trimmed by 5 bases and 1 base, with 8 bases remaining between them.

The sample holds a few counts of this clone. V usage is TRBV7-2 and J usage is TRBJ2-5; D possibly corresponds to TRBD2 (6 bases). Trimming took off 3 bases at V and 5 bases at J, with 19 bases between the two ends. The germline V gene encodes CDR1 SGHTA and CDR2 FQGNSA. The CDR3 totals 16 residues. The DNA for the CDR3 is TGTGCCAGCAGCTTGTCTAGCGCAACTACTTGGGAGACCCAGTACTTC. Its translation: CASSLSSATTWETQYF.

This clone is a singleton in its sample. The gene calls are TRBV4-1 and TRBJ1-4; D gene unclear. This CDR3 spans 15 amino acids. Deletions cut 4 bases from V and 0 bases from J, with 9 bases between. Germline loops: CDR1 MGHRA, CDR2 YSYEKL. CDR3 in DNA: TGCGCCAGCAGCCCCCTCGTCACAACTAATGAAAAACTGTTTTTT. It specifies CASSPLVTTNEKLFF.

This sequence joins TRBV19 and TRBJ2-7, with TRBD2 matching 12 bases. Germline lookup yields CDR1 LNHDA and CDR2 SQIVND (reference sequence). Losses at the gene ends were 5 bases for V and 2 bases for J; bases not matched to a gene: 4. This CDR3 has 15 residues. The CDR3 is CASSGTSGRTYEQYF. The CDR3 DNA is TGTGCCAGTAGTGGCACTAGCGGGAGGACCTACGAGCAGTACTTC. Full variable domain (rest looked up from reference TRBV19 and TRBJ2-7): DGGITQSPKYLFRKEGQNVTLSCEQNLNHDAMYWYRQDPGQGLRLIYYSQIVNDFQKGDIAEGYSVSREKKESFPLTVTSAQKNPTAFYLCASSGTSGRTYEQYFGPGTRLTVT.

V is TRBV11-3 and J is TRBJ1-1, with 11 bases identical to TRBD1. CDR3 length: 15 amino acids. Germline assignment: CDR1 SGHNT and CDR2 YENEEA. The J segment lost 5 bases and the V segment lost 5 bases, leaving 7 bases of the junction unmatched. CDR3 protein: CASSPRTGGGTEAFF. The CDR3 nucleotides are TGTGCCAGCAGCCCCAGGACAGGGGGCGGGACTGAAGCTTTCTTT.

Only one count was recorded for this clone. The V gene is TRBV18, the J gene TRBJ2-4; TRBD1 might be the D (5 bases). From germline, CDR1 is KGHSH and CDR2 LQKENI. V was shortened by 3 bases and J by 8 bases, with 17 bases between the two germline ends. CDR3 length: 15 amino acids. The CDR3 here is CASSPGQQGMDIQYF. In DNA, the CDR3 is TGTGCCAGCTCACCGGGGCAGCAGGGCATGGACATTCAGTACTTC. Full variable domain (missing parts from reference TRBV18 and TRBJ2-4): NAGVMQNPRHLVRRRGQEARLRCSPMKGHSHVYWYRQLPEEGLKFMVYLQKENIIDESGMPKERFSAEFPKEGPSILRIQQVVRGDSAAYFCASSPGQQGMDIQYFGAGTRLSVL.